The source of this TCR beta chain is a study of blood T cells in healthy people across ages. Drawn from each donor were ten milliliters of peripheral blood. Sample-barcoded 5' priming and a J-beta primer mix drove a second PCR of about 6 to 12 cycles. TCRdb reprocessed the 5' RACE reads with MiXCR, giving one entry per CDR3 protein. The sample holds hundreds of thousands of distinct CDR3 sequences, 45% to 50% seen once. Ten or more counts support this clonotype. The receptor was derived from a man aged 30 to 45 in good health. Sequencing was performed on blood.

The CDR3 spells CASSSWGGETQYF. The CDR3 coding sequence is TGTGCCAGCAGTTCCTGGGGGGGGGAGACCCAGTACTTC. V and J are TRBV12-3 or TRBV12-4 and TRBJ2-5; 7 bases align to TRBD2. Trimming removed 4 bases from V and 5 bases from J; junction bases left unmatched: 4. This CDR3 has 13 amino acids.